The 18 T cell receptor beta chains listed next were all sequenced from one sample in a study of shared clonotypes between healthy human individuals (dated by TCRdb to between 2020 and 2021). For the CD8 naive samples, CD45RO-negative cells were positively selected for CCR7, yielding a CD45RA+CCR7+ population from which TemRA cells were excluded. Libraries were prepared through the immunoSEQ multiplex PCR assay. TCRdb's version of the immuneACCESS table is confined to in-frame rearrangements and falls short of the full clone set. An unresolved V gene accounts for under half of the shortfall where checked; the remainder is of unknown origin. This sample lists roughly 570,000 clones; about 98% were detected once. The top ten hold approximately 0.3% of the sample. The material sequenced was naive CD8+ T cells sorted from blood. The label giving this sample's cell subset or site can be read as: CD45RA+CCR7+. The receptors shown here come from a man aged 30-40 years in good health.

The genes are TRBV10-3 and TRBJ2-7; 8 nucleotides agree with TRBD1. The CDR3 contains 13 residues. Germline values: CDR1 ENHRY, CDR2 SYGVKD. V trimming: 2 bases; J trimming: 3 bases; junction bases outside the gene matches: 0. The CDR3 sequence: CAISEGTGYEQYF. The DNA of the CDR3 is TGTGCCATCAGTGAGGGGACAGGCTACGAGCAGTACTTC.

The rearrangement joins TRBV18 to TRBJ2-1; 9 nucleotides match TRBD2. Germline V gene lookup returns CDR1 KGHSH and CDR2 LQKENI. The V segment lost 0 bases and the J segment 5 bases; nucleotides outside the gene matches: 5. This CDR3 contains 16 residues. CDR3 DNA sequence: TGTGCCAGCTCACCACCTGTGACTAGCGGCGACAATGAGCAGTTCTTC. Translating gives CASSPPVTSGDNEQFF.

V gene TRBV27 combines with J gene TRBJ1-2; maybe TRBD1 (5 bases). V was cut by 3 bases and J by 1 base, with 12 bases left in between. The germline CDR1 and CDR2 sequences are MNHEY and SMNVEV (reference sequence). The CDR3 extends over 15 amino acids. CDR3 amino acids: CASSFGAGFNYGYTF. The CDR3 region has the DNA TGTGCCAGCAGTTTCGGGGCTGGGTTTAACTATGGCTACACCTTC.

The chain carries TRBV27 and TRBJ1-2; TRBD1 matches 8 bases. Trimming took 0 bases from V and 4 from J; bases not matched to a gene: 4. The CDR3 covers 15 residues. Germline values: CDR1 MNHEY, CDR2 SMNVEV (reference sequence). This CDR3 reads CASSLSKTGVYGYTF. In DNA, the CDR3 is TGTGCCAGCAGTTTATCTAAGACAGGGGTCTATGGCTACACCTTC.

The chain has TRBV27 and TRBJ1-1, with D unresolved. This CDR3 is built from 13 residues. The germline CDR1 and CDR2 sequences are MNHEY and SMNVEV (reference sequence). Trimming shortened V by 4 bases and J by 3 bases, and 9 bases separated the two germline ends. CDR3 DNA sequence: TGTGCCAGCAGTTATGGTGGCTACACTGAAGCTTTCTTT. Amino acids: CASSYGGYTEAFF.

V gene TRBV29-1 combines with J gene TRBJ2-1; TRBD2 matches at 12 bases. The ends lost 4 bases at V and 1 base at J; junction bases unmatched: 8. The CDR3 has 17 amino acids. CDR1 and CDR2 (germline): SQVTM, ANQGSEA. CDR3 sequence (DNA): TGCAGCGTTGCGATAAGACTAGCGGGAGCTTCCTACAATGAGCAGTTCTTC. Translating it yields CSVAIRLAGASYNEQFF.

The chain employs TRBV19 and TRBJ2-1; 12 nucleotides agree with TRBD2. V was clipped by 3 bases and J by 4 bases; unmatched bases: 4. Germline CDR1 reads LNHDA; CDR2 reads SQIVND (reference sequence). CDR3 length equals 16 residues. The chain's CDR3 is CASSMTSGRSYNEQFF. CDR3 bases: TGTGCCAGTAGTATGACTAGCGGGAGATCTTACAATGAGCAGTTCTTC.

Details on this clone: Other DNA sequences from this sample encode an identical CDR3 as well. V gene TRBV18 combines with J gene TRBJ1-5; 7 nucleotides align to TRBD1. Germline assignment: CDR1 KGHSH and CDR2 LQKENI. This CDR3 contains 16 residues. The junction had 6 bases not matched to a gene; V was cut back by 3 bases and J by 1 base. The CDR3, as DNA: TGTGCCAGCTCACCCGGGACAGTCTTAAGCAATCAGCCCCAGCATTTT. Residues: CASSPGTVLSNQPQHF.

The genes are TRBV5-1 and TRBJ2-7; D is perhaps TRBD1 (5 bases). Looked up from germline, CDR1 is SGHRS and CDR2 is YFSETQ. The CDR3 has 17 residues. V was clipped by 0 bases and J by 3 bases, with 19 bases between them. CDR3 loop: CASSLDARQLVFYEQYF. In DNA, the CDR3 is TGCGCCAGCAGCTTGGACGCTAGACAGCTAGTATTCTACGAGCAGTACTTC.

The rearrangement uses TRBV27 and TRBJ2-5; no definite D call. This CDR3 is built from 14 residues. CDR1 is MNHEY, CDR2 SMNVEV, per germline (reference sequence). V lost 8 bases and J lost 2, with 15 bases in between. CDR3 sequence reads: CASWSPVDQETQYF. In DNA form, the CDR3 reads TGTGCCAGCTGGAGCCCAGTGGATCAAGAGACCCAGTACTTC.

The table lists this clone with a count of one. This chain links TRBV7-6 with TRBJ2-3, with a weak D call TRBD2 (6 bases). The germline CDR1 and CDR2 sequences are SGHVS and FNYEAQ. The ends were cut back, 1 base at V and 5 bases at J, with 16 bases in the middle. The CDR3 extends over 16 amino acids. Written as DNA, the CDR3 is TGTGCCAGCAGCTTAGGGATTTCGGGAGATGGAGATACGCAGTATTTT. Protein: CASSLGISGDGDTQYF.

The chain has TRBV6-5 and TRBJ2-2, with D tentatively TRBD1 (5 bases). Germline V gene lookup returns CDR1 MNHEY and CDR2 SVGAGI. With 6 bases removed from V and 8 bases from J, the gap between germline ends came to 13 bases. This CDR3 is 13 amino acids long. The CDR3 bases are TGTGCCAGCAGCCCCCCCAGGGCAGGGGAGCTGTTTTTT. Protein product: CASSPPRAGELFF.

CDR3 sequence reads: CATSEGAHKPGELFF. The DNA of the CDR3 is TGTGCCACCAGCGAGGGGGCACACAAACCCGGGGAGCTGTTTTTT. The rearrangement uses TRBV15 and TRBJ2-2; the match to TRBD1 covers 7 bases. CDR1 and CDR2 (germline): LNHNV, YYDKDF (reference sequence). The CDR3 consists of 15 residues. The V gene end was trimmed by 5 bases and the J gene end by 6 bases; junction bases not matched to a gene: 9.

The chain joins TRBV14 to TRBJ2-5; D call uncertain. This CDR3 has 15 residues. Germline loops: CDR1 SGHDN, CDR2 FVKESK. V gave up 4 bases and J gave up 4 bases, with 16 bases separating them. CDR3 sequence (DNA): TGTGCCAGCAGCCGATATTTACGGACCGGAGAGACCCAGTACTTC. Translation gives CASSRYLRTGETQYF.

V gene TRBV11-1 combines with J gene TRBJ2-1; D possibly matches TRBD1 or TRBD2 (5 bases each). This CDR3 is 12 amino acids long. The V gene's germline CDR1 is SGHAT and CDR2 FQDESV (reference sequence). The V and J ends lost 1 base and 14 bases respectively, with 12 bases between them. The CDR3 DNA sequence: TGTGCCAGCAGCTTAGGGGGCGGAGGAGAGTTCTTC. Protein: CASSLGGGGEFF.

The rearrangement uses TRBV27 and TRBJ2-7, with D tentatively TRBD1 (6 bases). The V gene's germline CDR1 is MNHEY and CDR2 SMNVEV (reference sequence). V was pared by 5 bases and J by 2 bases, with 10 bases between. There are 13 residues in the CDR3. The CDR3 reads CASSGTNAYEQYF. CDR3 sequence (DNA): TGTGCCAGCAGTGGGACAAATGCCTACGAGCAGTACTTC.

To note about this clone: The same CDR3 arises from other DNA sequences in this sample as well. The CDR3 loop is CASSQVGSGELFF. CDR3 sequence (DNA): TGCGCCAGCAGCCAAGTGGGGTCCGGGGAGCTGTTTTTT. The genes are TRBV4-1 and TRBJ2-2, with D hard to call. Germline-derived CDR1 and CDR2 are MGHRA and YSYEKL. CDR3 size: 13 residues. With 1 base removed from V and 6 bases from J, the gap between germline ends came to 6 bases.

As regards this clone: This specimen includes other DNA sequences encoding the same CDR3. V and J are TRBV9 and TRBJ2-3; no clear D gene. The V and J ends lost 2 bases and 0 bases respectively, with 10 bases between them. The CDR3 is 15 amino acids. Germline V gene data show CDR1 as SGDLS and CDR2 as YYNGEE. CDR3 in amino acids: CASSVDGVSTDTQYF. Here the CDR3 DNA reads TGTGCCAGCAGCGTGGATGGAGTGAGCACAGATACGCAGTATTTT.